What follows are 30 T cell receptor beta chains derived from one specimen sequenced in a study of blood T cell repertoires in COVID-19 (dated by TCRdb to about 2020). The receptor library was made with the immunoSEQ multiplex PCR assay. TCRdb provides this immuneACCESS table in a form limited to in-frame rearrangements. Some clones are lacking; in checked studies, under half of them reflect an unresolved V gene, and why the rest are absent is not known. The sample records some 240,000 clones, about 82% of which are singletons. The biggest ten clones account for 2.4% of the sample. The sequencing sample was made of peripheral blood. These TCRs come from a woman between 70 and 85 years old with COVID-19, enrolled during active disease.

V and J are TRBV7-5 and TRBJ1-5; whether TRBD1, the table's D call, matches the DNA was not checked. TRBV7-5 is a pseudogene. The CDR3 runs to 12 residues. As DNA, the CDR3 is TGTGCCAGAAGGTCACACAGGGAGCCCCAGCATTTT. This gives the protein CARRSHREPQHF.

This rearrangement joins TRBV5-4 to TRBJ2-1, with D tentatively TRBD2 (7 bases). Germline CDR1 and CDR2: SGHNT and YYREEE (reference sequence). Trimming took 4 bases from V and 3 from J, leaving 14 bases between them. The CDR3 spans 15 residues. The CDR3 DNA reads TGTGCCAGCAGCCTTGTGGGGGGGCACTACAATGAGCAGTTCTTC. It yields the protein CASSLVGGHYNEQFF. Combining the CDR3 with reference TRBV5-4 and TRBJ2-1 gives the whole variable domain ETGVTQSPTHLIKTRGQQVTLRCSSQSGHNTVSWYQQALGQGPQFIFQYYREEENGRGNFPPRFSGLQFPNYSSELNVNALELDDSALYLCASSLVGGHYNEQFFGPGTRLTVL.

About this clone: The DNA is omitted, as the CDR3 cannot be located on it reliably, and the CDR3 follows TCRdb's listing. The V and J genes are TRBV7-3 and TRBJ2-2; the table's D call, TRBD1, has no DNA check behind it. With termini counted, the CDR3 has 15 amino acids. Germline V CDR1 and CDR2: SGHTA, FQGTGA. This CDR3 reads CASSSSVGATGELFF.

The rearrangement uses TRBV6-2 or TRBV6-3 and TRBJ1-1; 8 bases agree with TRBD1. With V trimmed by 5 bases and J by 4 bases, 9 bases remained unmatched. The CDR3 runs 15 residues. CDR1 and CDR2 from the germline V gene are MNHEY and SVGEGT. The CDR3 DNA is TGTGCCAGCAGTCAAGGAGGGACAGGTTCCACTGAAGCTTTCTTT. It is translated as CASSQGGTGSTEAFF.

CDR3 amino acids: CASSQSEENEQFF. The CDR3 DNA reads TGTGCCAGCTCCCAGTCGGAGGAAAATGAGCAGTTCTTC. The V gene is TRBV18, the J gene TRBJ2-1; TRBD2 might be the D (5 bases). V was pared by 6 bases and J by 7 bases, with 13 bases between. There are 13 residues in the CDR3. The V gene's germline CDR1 is KGHSH and CDR2 LQKENI.

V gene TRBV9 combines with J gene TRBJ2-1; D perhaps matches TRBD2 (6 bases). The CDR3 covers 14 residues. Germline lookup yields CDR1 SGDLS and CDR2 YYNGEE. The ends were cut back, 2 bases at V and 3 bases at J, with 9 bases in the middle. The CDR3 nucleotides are TGTGCCAGCAGCGTGGCGGGGAGCTACAATGAGCAGTTCTTC. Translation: CASSVAGSYNEQFF.

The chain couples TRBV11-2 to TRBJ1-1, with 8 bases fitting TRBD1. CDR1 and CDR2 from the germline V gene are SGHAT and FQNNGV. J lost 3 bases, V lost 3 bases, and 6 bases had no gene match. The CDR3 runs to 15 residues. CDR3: CASSFQGARDTEAFF. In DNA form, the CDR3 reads TGTGCCAGCAGCTTCCAGGGGGCGCGGGACACTGAAGCTTTCTTT.

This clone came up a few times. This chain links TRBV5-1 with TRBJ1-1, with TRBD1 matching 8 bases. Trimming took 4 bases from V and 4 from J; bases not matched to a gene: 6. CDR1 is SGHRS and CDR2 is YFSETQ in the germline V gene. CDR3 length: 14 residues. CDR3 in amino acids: CASSAPDRGTEAFF. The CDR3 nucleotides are TGCGCCAGCAGCGCTCCCGACAGGGGCACTGAAGCTTTCTTT.

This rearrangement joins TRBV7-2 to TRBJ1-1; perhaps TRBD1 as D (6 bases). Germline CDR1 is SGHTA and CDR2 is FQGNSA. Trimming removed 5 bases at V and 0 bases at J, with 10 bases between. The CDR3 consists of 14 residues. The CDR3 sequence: CASSTGTMNTEAFF. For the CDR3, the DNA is TGTGCCAGCAGCACCGGGACAATGAACACTGAAGCTTTCTTT.

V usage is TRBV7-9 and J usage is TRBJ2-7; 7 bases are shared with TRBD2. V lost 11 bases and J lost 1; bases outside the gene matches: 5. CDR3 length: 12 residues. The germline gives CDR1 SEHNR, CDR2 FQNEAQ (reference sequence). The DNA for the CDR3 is TGTGCCCTGAGCGGGATGTCCTACGAGCAGTACTTC. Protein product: CALSGMSYEQYF.

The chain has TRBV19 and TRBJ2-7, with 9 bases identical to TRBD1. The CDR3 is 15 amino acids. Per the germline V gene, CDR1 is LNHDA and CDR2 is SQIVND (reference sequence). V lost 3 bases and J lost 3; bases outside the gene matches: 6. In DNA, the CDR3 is TGTGCCAGTAGTATCGGGACAGGGCAAAGCTACGAGCAGTACTTC. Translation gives CASSIGTGQSYEQYF.

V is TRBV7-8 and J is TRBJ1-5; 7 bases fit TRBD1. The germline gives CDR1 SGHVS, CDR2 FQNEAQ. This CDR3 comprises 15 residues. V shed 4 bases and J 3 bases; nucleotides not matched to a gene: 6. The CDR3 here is CASSSGTADNQPQHF. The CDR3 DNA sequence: TGTGCCAGCAGCTCCGGGACAGCAGACAATCAGCCCCAGCATTTT.

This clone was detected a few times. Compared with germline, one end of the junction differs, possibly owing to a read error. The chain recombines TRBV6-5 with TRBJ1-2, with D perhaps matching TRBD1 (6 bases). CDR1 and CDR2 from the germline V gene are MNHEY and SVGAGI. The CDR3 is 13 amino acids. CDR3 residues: CASSYSVRGGYTF. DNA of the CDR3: TGTGCCAGCAGCTACTCAGTCAGGGGCGGCTACACCTTC.

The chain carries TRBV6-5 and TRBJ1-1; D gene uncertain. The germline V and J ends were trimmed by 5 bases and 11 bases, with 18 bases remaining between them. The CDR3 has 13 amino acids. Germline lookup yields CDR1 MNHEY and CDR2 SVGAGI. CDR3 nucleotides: TGTGCCAGCAGTATCCCGACACCTCGGGATGCTTTCTTT. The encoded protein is CASSIPTPRDAFF.

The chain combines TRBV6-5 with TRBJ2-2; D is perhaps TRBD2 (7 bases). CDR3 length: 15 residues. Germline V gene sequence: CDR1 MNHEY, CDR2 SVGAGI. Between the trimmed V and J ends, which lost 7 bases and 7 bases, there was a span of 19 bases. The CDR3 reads CASIGFAGAGGELFF. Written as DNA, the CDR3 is TGTGCCAGCATCGGTTTTGCGGGGGCCGGCGGGGAGCTGTTTTTT.

CDR3 in amino acids: CASSPPRQKSYNEQFF. As DNA, the CDR3 is TGTGCCAGCTCACCACCGCGACAGAAGTCCTACAATGAGCAGTTCTTC. The rearrangement links TRBV18 to TRBJ2-1, with D maybe TRBD1 (5 bases). V dropped 0 bases and J dropped 1 base, with 10 bases sitting between them. The CDR3 extends over 16 amino acids. The V gene's germline CDR1 is KGHSH and CDR2 LQKENI.

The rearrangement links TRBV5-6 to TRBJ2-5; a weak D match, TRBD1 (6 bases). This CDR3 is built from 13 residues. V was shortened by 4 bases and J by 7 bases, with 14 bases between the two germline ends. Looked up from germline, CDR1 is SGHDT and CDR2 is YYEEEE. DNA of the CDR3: TGTGCCAGCAGCACCCAGGGGTTGCTGACCCAGTACTTC. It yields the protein CASSTQGLLTQYF.

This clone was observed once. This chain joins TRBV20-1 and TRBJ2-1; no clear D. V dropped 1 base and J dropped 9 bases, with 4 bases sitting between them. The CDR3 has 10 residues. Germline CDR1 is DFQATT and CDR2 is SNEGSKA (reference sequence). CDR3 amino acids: CSARAVEQFF. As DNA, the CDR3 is TGCAGTGCTAGAGCGGTTGAGCAGTTCTTC.

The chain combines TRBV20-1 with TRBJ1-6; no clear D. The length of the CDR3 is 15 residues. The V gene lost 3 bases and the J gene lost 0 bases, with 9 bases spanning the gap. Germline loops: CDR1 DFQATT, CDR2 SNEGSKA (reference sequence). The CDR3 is CSASYGSSYNSPLHF. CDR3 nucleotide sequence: TGCAGTGCTAGTTACGGGAGCTCCTATAATTCACCCCTCCACTTT.

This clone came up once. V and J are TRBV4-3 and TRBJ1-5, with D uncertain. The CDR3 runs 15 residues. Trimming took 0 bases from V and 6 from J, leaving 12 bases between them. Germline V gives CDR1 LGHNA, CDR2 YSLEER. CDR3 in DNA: TGCGCCAGCAGCCAAGATTGGGTTTCAGGTCAGCCCCAGCATTTT. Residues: CASSQDWVSGQPQHF.

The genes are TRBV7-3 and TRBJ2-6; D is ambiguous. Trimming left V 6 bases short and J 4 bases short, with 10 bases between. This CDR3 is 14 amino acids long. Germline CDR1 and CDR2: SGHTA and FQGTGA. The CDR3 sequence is CASRSNAGANVLTF. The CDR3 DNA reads TGTGCCAGCAGGTCAAATGCGGGGGCCAACGTCCTGACTTTC.

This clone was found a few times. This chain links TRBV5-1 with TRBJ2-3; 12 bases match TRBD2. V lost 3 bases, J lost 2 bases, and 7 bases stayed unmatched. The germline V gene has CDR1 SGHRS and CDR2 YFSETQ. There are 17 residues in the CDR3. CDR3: CASSSLTSGGYTDTQYF. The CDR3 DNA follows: TGCGCCAGCAGCTCATTGACTAGCGGGGGCTACACAGATACGCAGTATTTT. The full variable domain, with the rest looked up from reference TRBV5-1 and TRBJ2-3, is KAGVTQTPRYLIKTRGQQVTLSCSPISGHRSVSWYQQTPGQGLQFLFEYFSETQRNKGNFPGRFSGRQFSNSRSEMNVSTLELGDSALYLCASSSLTSGGYTDTQYFGPGTRLTVL.

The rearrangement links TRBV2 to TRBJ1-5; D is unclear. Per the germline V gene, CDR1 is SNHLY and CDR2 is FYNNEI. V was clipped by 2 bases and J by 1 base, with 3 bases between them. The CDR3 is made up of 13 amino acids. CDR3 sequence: CASSELSNQPQHF. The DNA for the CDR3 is TGTGCCAGCAGTGAACTCAGCAATCAGCCCCAGCATTTT. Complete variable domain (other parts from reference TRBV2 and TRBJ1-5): EPEVTQTPSHQVTQMGQEVILRCVPISNHLYFYWYRQILGQKVEFLVSFYNNEISEKSEIFDDQFSVERPDGSNFTLKIRSTKLEDSAMYFCASSELSNQPQHFGDGTRLSIL.

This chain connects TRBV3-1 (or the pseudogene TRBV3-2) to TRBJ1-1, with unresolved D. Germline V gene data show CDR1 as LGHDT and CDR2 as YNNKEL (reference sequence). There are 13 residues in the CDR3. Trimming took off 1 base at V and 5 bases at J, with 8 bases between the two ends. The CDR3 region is CASSQVSGTEAFF. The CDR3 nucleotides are TGTGCCAGCAGCCAAGTATCGGGGACTGAAGCTTTCTTT.

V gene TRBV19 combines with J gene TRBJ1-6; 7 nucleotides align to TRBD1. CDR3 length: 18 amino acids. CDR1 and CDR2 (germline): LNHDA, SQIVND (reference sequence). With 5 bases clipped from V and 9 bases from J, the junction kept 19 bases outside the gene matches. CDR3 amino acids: CASSPSRIQGVGTSPLHF. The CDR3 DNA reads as TGTGCCAGTAGTCCATCACGAATCCAGGGGGTAGGGACTTCACCCCTCCACTTT.

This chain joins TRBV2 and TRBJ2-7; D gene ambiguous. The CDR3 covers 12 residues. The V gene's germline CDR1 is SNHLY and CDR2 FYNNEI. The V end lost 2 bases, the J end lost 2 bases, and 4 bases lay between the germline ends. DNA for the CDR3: TGTGCCAGCAGTGAAAGAGCCTACGAGCAGTACTTC. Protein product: CASSERAYEQYF.

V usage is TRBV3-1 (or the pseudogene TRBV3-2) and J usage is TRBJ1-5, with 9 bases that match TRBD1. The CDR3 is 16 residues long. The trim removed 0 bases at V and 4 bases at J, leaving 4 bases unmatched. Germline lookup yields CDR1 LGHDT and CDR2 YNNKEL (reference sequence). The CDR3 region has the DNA TGTGCCAGCAGCCAAGATCGGGACAGGGAAAATCAGCCCCAGCATTTT. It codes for CASSQDRDRENQPQHF.

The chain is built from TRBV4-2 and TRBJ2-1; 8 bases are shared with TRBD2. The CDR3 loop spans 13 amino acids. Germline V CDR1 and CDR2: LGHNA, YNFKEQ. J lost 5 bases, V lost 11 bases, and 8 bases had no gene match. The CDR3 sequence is CAVGGRRDNEQFF. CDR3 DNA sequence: TGTGCCGTGGGCGGGAGGAGAGACAATGAGCAGTTCTTC.

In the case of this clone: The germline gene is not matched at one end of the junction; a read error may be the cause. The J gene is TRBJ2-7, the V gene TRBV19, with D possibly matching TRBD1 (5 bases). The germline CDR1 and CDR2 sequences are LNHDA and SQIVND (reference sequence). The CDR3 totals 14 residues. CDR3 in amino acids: CASSIVQGSFEQYF. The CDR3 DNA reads TGTGCCAGTAGTATAGTCCAGGGATCCTTCGAGCAGTACTTC.

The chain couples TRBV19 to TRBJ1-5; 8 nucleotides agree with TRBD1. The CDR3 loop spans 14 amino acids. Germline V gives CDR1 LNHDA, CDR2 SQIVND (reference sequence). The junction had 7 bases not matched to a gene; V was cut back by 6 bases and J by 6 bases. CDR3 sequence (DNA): TGTGCCAGTAGGAACAGGGGGTCCGGTCAGCCCCAGCATTTT. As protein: CASRNRGSGQPQHF.